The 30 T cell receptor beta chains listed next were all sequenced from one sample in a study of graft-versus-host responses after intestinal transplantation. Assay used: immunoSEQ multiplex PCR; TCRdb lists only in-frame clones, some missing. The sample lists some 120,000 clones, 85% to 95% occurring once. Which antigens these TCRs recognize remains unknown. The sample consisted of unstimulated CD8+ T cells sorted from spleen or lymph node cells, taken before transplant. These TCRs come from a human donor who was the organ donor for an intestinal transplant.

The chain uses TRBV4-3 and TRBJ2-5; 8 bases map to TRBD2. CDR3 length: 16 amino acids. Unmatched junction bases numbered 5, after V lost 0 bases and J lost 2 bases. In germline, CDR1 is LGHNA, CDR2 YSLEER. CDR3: CASSQDWVAGQETQYF. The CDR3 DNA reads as TGCGCCAGCAGCCAAGATTGGGTAGCGGGACAAGAGACCCAGTACTTC.

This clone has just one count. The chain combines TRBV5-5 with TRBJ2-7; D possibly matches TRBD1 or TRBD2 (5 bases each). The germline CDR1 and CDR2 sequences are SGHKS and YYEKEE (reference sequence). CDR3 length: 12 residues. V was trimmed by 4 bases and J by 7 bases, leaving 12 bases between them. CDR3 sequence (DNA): TGTGCCAGCAGCCGGGACGGTTTTGAGCAGTACTTC. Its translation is CASSRDGFEQYF.

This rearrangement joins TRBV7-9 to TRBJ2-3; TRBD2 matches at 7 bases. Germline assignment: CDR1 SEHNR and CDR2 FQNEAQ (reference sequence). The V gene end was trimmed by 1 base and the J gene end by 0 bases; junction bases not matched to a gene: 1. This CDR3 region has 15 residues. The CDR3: CASSLVSGSTDTQYF. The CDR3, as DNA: TGTGCCAGCAGCTTAGTTAGCGGGAGCACAGATACGCAGTATTTT. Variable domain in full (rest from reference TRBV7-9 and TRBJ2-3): DTGVSQNPRHKITKRGQNVTFRCDPISEHNRLYWYRQTLGQGPEFLTYFQNEAQLEKSRLLSDRFSAERPKGSFSTLEIQRTEQGDSAMYLCASSLVSGSTDTQYFGPGTRLTVL.

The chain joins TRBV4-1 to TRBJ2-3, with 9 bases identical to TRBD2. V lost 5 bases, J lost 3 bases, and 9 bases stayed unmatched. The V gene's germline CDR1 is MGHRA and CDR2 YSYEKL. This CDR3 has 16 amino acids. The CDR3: CASSTRTSAPTDTQYF. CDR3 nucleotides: TGCGCCAGCAGCACCCGGACTAGCGCCCCAACAGATACGCAGTATTTT.

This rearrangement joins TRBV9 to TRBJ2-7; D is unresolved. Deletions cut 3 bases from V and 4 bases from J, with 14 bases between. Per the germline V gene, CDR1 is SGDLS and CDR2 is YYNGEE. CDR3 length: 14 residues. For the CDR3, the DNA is TGTGCCAGCAGCGCGGGCGGTATTCGGTACGAGCAGTACTTC. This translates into CASSAGGIRYEQYF.

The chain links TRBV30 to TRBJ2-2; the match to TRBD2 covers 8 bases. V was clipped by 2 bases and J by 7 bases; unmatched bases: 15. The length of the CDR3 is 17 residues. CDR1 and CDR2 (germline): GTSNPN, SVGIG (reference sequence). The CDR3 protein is CAWSSPPEAGEGGELFF. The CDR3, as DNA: TGTGCCTGGAGTTCCCCCCCGGAAGCGGGAGAAGGCGGGGAGCTGTTTTTT.

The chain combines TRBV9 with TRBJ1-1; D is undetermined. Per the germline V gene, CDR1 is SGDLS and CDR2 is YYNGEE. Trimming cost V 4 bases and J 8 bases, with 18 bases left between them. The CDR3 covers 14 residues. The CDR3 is CASSHDHGTLEAFF. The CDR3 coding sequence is TGTGCCAGCAGCCACGACCACGGTACGCTAGAAGCTTTCTTT.

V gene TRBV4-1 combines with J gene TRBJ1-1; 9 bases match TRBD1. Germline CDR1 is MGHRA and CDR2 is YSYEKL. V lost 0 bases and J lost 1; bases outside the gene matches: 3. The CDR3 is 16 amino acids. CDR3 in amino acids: CASSQEGDRANTEAFF. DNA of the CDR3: TGCGCCAGCAGCCAAGAGGGGGACAGGGCGAACACTGAAGCTTTCTTT.

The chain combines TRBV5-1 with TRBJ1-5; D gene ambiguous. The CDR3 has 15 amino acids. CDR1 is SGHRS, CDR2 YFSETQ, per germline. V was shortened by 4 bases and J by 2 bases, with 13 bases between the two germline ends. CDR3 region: CASSDQASRNQPQHF. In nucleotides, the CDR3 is TGCGCCAGCAGCGACCAAGCTTCCCGCAATCAGCCCCAGCATTTT.

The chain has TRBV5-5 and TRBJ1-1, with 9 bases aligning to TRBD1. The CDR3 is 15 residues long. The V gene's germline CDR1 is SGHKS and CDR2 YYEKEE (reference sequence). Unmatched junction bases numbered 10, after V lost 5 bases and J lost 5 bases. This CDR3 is CASSFTGGAVTEAFF. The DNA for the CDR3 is TGTGCCAGCAGTTTTACAGGGGGCGCGGTTACTGAAGCTTTCTTT.

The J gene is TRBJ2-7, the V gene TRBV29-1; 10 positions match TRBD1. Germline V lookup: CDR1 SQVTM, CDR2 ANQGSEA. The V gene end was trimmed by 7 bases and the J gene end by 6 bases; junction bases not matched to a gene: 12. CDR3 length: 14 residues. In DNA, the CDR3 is TGCAGCGCGAACCTCGGACAGGGGGTAGGCGAGCAGTACTTC. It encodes CSANLGQGVGEQYF.

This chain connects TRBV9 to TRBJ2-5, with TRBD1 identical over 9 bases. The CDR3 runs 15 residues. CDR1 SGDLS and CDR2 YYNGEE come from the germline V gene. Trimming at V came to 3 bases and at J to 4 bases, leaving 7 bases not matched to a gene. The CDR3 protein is CASSATGGAGETQYF. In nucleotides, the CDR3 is TGTGCCAGCAGCGCCACAGGGGGCGCGGGAGAGACCCAGTACTTC.

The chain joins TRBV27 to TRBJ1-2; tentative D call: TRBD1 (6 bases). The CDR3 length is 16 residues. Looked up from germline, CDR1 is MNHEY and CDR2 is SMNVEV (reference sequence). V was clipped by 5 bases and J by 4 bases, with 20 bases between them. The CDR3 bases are TGTGCCAGCAGTCCCGCAGGGGCAGTTAATCCCTATGGCTACACCTTC. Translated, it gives CASSPAGAVNPYGYTF.

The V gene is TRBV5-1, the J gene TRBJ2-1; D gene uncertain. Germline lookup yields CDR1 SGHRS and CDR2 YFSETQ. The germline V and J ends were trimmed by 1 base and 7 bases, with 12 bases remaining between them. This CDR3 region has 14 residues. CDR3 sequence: CASSLLSSSNEQFF. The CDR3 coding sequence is TGCGCCAGCAGCTTGCTTTCTAGTTCTAATGAGCAGTTCTTC.

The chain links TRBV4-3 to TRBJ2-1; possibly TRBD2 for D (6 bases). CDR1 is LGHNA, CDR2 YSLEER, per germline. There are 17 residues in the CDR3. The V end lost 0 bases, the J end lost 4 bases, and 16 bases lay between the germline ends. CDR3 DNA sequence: TGCGCCAGCAGCCAAGATACCGCCGGGAGCTCGTACAATGAGCAGTTCTTC. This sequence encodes CASSQDTAGSSYNEQFF.

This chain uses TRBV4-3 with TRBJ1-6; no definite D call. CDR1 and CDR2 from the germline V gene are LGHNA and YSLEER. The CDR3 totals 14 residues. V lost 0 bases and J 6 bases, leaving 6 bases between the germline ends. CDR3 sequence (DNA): TGCGCCAGCAGCCAAGATCGGGGTAATTCACCCCTCCACTTT. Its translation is CASSQDRGNSPLHF.

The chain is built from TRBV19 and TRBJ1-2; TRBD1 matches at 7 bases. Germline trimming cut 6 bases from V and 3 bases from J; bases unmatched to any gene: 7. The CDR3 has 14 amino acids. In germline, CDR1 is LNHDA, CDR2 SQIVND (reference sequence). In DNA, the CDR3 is TGTGCCAGTAGCCCGGCAGGGGGGGACTATGGCTACACCTTC. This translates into CASSPAGGDYGYTF.

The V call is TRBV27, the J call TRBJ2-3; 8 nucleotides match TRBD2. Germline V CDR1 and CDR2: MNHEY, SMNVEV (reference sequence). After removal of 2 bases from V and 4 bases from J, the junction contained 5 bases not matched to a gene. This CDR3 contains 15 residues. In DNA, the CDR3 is TGTGCCAGCAGTTTAATAACTAGCGGATCAGATACGCAGTATTTT. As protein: CASSLITSGSDTQYF.

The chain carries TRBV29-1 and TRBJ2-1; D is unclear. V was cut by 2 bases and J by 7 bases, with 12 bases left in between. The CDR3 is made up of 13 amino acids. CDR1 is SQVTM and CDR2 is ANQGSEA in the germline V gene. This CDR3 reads CSVEPGLTNEQFF. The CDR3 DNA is TGCAGCGTTGAACCCGGGCTGACGAATGAGCAGTTCTTC.

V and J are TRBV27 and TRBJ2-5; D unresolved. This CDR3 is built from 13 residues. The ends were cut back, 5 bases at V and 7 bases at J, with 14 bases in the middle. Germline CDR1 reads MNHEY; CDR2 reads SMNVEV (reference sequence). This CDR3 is CASSPPSRSTQYF. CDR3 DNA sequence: TGTGCCAGCAGTCCCCCTTCAAGGTCGACCCAGTACTTC.

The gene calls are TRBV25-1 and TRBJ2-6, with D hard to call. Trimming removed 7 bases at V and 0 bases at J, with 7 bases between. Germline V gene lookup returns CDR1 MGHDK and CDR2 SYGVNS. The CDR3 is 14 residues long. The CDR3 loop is CASNPGSGANVLTF. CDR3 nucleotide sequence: TGTGCCAGCAACCCGGGCTCTGGGGCCAACGTCCTGACTTTC. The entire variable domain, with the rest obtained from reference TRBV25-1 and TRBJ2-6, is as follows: EADIYQTPRYLVIGTGKKITLECSQTMGHDKMYWYQQDPGMELHLIHYSYGVNSTEKGDLSSESTVSRIRTEHFPLTLESARPSHTSQYLCASNPGSGANVLTFGAGSRLTVL.

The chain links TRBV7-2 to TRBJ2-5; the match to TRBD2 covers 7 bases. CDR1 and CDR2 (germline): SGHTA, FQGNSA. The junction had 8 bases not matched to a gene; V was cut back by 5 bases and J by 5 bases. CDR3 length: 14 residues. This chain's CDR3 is CASSPWTSSETQYF. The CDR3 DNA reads TGTGCCAGCAGCCCGTGGACTAGTTCGGAGACCCAGTACTTC.

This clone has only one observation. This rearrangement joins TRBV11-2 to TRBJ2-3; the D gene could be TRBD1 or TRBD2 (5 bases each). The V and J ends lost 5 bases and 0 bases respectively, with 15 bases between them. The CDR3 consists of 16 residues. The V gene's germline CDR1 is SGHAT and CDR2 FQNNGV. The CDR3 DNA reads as TGTGCCAGCAGCCGTTCTCGGGGCAGGAGCACAGATACGCAGTATTTT. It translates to CASSRSRGRSTDTQYF. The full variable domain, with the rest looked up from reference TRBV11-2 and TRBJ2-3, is EAGVAQSPRYKIIEKRQSVAFWCNPISGHATLYWYQQILGQGPKLLIQFQNNGVVDDSQLPKDRFSAERLKGVDSTLKIQPAKLEDSAVYLCASSRSRGRSTDTQYFGPGTRLTVL.

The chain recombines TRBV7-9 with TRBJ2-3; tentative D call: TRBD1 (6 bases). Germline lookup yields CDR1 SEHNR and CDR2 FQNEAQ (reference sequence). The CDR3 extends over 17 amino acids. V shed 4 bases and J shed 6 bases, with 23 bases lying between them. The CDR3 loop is CASSSGVLSTPSDTQYF. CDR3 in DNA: TGTGCCAGCAGCTCAGGGGTTCTGTCCACCCCTTCCGATACGCAGTATTTT.

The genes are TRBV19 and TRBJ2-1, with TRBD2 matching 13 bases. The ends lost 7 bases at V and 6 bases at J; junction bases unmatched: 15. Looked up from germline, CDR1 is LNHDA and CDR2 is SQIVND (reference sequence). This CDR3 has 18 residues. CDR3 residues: CASTWTSGGALTSNEQFF. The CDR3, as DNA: TGTGCCAGTACCTGGACTAGCGGGGGTGCTCTTACCTCCAATGAGCAGTTCTTC.

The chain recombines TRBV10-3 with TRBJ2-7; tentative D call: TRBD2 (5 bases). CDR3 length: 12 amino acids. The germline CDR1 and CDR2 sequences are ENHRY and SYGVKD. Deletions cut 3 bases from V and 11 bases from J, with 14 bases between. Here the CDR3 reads CAISDRGPRKYF. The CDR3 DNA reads TGTGCCATCAGTGACCGAGGGCCCAGGAAGTACTTC.

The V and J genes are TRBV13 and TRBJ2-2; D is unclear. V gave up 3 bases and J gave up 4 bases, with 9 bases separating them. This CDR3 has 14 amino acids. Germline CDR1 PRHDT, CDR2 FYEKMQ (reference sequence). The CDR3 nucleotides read TGTGCCAGCAGCTTCGGGTTGGTCACCGGGGAGCTGTTTTTT. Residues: CASSFGLVTGELFF.

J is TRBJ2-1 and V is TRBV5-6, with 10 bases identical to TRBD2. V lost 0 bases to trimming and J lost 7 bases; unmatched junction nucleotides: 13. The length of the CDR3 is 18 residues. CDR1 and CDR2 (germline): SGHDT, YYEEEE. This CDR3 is CASSLEPSPGLALNEQFF. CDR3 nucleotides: TGTGCCAGCAGCTTGGAACCTTCACCGGGACTAGCGTTAAATGAGCAGTTCTTC.

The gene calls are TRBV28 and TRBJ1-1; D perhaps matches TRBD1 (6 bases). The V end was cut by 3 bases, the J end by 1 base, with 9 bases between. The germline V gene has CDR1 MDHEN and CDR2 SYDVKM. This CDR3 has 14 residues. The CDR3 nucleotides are TGTGCCAGCAGTTTTTGGGGGCAGAACACTGAAGCTTTCTTT. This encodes CASSFWGQNTEAFF.

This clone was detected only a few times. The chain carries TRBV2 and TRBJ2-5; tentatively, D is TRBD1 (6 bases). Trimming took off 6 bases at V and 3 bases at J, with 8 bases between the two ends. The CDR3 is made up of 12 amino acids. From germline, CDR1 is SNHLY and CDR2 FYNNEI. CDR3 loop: CASSGQKETQYF. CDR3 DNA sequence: TGTGCCAGCAGCGGACAGAAAGAGACCCAGTACTTC.